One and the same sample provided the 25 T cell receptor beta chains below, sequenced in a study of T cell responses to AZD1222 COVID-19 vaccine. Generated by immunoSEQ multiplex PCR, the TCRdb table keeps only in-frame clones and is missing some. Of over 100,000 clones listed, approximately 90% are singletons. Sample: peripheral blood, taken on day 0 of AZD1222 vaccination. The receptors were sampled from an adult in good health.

The CDR3 here is CASSKQGDYNEQFF. The CDR3, as DNA: TGTGCCAGCAGTAAGCAAGGGGATTACAATGAGCAGTTCTTC. The J gene is TRBJ2-1, the V gene TRBV6-4, with D possibly TRBD1 on 5 matching bases. The CDR3 has 14 amino acids. V lost 5 bases to trimming and J lost 4 bases, with 12 bases between them. CDR1 is MRHNA and CDR2 is SNTAGT in the germline V gene.

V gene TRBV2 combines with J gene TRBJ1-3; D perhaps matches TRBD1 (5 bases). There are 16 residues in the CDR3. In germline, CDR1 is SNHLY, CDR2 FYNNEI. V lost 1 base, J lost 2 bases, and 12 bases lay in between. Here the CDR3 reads CASSEGGRATGNTIYF. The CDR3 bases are TGTGCCAGCAGTGAAGGGGGACGGGCAACTGGAAACACCATATATTTT. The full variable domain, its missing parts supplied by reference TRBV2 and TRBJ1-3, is EPEVTQTPSHQVTQMGQEVILRCVPISNHLYFYWYRQILGQKVEFLVSFYNNEISEKSEIFDDQFSVERPDGSNFTLKIRSTKLEDSAMYFCASSEGGRATGNTIYFGEGSWLTVV.

CDR3 in DNA: TGTGCCAGTAGTATCCAACCCCGAACCCTAGTTGGCGATGAGCAGTTCTTC. It translates to CASSIQPRTLVGDEQFF. The gene calls are TRBV19 and TRBJ2-1; D not certain. In germline, CDR1 is LNHDA, CDR2 SQIVND (reference sequence). The CDR3 consists of 17 residues. V shed 3 bases and J shed 8 bases, with 23 bases lying between them.

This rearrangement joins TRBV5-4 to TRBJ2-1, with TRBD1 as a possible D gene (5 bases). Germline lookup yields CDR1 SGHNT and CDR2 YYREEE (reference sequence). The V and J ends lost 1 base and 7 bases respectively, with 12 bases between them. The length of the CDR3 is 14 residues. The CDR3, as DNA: TGTGCCAGCAGCTTGCAACAGGTGGGGAATGAGCAGTTCTTC. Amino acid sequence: CASSLQQVGNEQFF. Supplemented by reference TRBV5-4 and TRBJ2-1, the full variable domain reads ETGVTQSPTHLIKTRGQQVTLRCSSQSGHNTVSWYQQALGQGPQFIFQYYREEENGRGNFPPRFSGLQFPNYSSELNVNALELDDSALYLCASSLQQVGNEQFFGPGTRLTVL.

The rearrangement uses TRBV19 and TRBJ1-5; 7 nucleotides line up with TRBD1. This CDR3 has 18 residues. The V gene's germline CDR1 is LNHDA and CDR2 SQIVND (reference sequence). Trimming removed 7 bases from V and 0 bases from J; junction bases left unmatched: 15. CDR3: CASNSGQETLYSNQPQHF. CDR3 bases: TGTGCCAGTAACTCCGGACAGGAGACGCTCTATAGCAATCAGCCCCAGCATTTT.

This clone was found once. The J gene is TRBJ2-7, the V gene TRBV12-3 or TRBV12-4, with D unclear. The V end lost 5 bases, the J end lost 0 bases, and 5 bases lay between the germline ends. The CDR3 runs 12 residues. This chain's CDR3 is CASSPFSYEQYF. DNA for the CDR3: TGTGCCAGCAGTCCCTTCTCCTACGAGCAGTACTTC.

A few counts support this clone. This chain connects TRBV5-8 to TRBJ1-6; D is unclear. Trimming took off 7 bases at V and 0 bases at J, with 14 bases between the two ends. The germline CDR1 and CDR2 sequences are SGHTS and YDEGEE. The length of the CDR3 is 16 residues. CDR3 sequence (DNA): TGTGCCAGCCGGACCCCACTTAGCTCCTATAATTCACCCCTCCACTTT. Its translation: CASRTPLSSYNSPLHF.

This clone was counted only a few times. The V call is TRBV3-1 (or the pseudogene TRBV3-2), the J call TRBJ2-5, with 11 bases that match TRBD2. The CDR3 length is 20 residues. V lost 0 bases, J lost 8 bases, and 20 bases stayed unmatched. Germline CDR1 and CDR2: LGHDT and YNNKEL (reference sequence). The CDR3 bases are TGTGCCAGCAGCCAAGAGAGACTAGCGGGGCCAGGAATCTCATTAGGAACCCAGTACTTC. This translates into CASSQERLAGPGISLGTQYF.

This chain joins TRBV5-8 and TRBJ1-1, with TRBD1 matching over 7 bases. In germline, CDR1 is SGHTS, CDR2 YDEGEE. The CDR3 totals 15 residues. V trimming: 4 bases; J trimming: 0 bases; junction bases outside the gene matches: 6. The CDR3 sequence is CASSRDRQMNTEAFF. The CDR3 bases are TGTGCCAGCAGCCGGGACAGACAAATGAACACTGAAGCTTTCTTT.

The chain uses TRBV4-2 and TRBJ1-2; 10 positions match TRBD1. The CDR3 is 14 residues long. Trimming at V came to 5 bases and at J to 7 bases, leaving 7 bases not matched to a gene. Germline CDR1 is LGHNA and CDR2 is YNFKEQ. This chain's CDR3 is CASSTETGGFGYTF. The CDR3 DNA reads TGTGCCAGCAGCACAGAGACAGGGGGCTTTGGCTACACCTTC.

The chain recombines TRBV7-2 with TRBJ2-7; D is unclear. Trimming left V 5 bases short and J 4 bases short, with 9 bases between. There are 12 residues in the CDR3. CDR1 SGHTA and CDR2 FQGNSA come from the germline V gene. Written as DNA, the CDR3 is TGTGCCAGCAGCCGTAACCGATACGAGCAGTACTTC. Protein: CASSRNRYEQYF.

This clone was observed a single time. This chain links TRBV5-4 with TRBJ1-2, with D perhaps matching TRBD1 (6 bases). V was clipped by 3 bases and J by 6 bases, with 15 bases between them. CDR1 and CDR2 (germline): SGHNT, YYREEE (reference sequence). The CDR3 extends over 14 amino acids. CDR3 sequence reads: CASSSSQGWDGYTF. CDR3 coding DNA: TGTGCCAGCAGCTCGTCACAGGGTTGGGATGGCTACACCTTC.

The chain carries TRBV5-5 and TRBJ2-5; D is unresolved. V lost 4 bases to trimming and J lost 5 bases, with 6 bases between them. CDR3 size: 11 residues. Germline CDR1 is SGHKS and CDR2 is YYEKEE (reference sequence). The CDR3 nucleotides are TGTGCCAGCAGCGCCGACGAGACCCAGTACTTC. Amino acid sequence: CASSADETQYF.

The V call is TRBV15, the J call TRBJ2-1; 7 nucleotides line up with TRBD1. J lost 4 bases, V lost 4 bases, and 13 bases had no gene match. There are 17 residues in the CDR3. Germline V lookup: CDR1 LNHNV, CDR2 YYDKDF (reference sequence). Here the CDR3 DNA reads TGTGCCACCAGCATTCCTAAGGGGTCGACAGGGTACAATGAGCAGTTCTTC. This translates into CATSIPKGSTGYNEQFF.

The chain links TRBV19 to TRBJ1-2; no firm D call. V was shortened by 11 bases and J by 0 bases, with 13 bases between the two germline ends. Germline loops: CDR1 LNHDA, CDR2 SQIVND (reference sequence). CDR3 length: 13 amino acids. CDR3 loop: CAASVVANYGYTF. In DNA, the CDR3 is TGTGCCGCCAGCGTCGTCGCTAACTATGGCTACACCTTC. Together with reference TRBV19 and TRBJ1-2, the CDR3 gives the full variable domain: DGGITQSPKYLFRKEGQNVTLSCEQNLNHDAMYWYRQDPGQGLRLIYYSQIVNDFQKGDIAEGYSVSREKKESFPLTVTSAQKNPTAFYLCAASVVANYGYTFGSGTRLTVV.

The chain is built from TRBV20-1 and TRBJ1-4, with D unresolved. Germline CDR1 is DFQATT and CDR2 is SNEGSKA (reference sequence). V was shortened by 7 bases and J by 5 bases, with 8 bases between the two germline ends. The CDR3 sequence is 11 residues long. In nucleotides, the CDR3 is TGCAGTGTAAGGGCGAATGAAAAACTGTTTTTT. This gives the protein CSVRANEKLFF.

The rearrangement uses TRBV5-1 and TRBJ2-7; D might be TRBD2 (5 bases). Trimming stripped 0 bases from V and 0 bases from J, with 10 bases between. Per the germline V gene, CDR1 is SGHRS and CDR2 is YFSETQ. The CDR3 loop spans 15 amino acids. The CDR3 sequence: CASSLDGGRSYEQYF. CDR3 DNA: TGCGCCAGCAGCTTGGATGGCGGGCGCTCCTACGAGCAGTACTTC.

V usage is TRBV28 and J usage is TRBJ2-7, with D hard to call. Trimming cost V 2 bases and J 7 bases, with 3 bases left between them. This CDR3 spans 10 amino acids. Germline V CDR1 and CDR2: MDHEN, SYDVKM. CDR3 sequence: CASSLREQYF. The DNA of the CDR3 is TGTGCCAGCAGTTTAAGGGAGCAGTACTTC.

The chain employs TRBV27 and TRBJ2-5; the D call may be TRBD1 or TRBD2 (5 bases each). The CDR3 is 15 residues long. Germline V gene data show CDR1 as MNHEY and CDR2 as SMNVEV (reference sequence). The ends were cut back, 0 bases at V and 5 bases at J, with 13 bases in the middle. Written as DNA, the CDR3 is TGTGCCAGCAGTTTATCTGGGACCACGGGGGAGACCCAGTACTTC. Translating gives CASSLSGTTGETQYF.

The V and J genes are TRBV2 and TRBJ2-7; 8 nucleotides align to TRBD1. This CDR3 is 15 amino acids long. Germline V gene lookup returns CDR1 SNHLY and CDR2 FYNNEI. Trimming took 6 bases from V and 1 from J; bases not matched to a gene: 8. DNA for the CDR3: TGTGCCAGCAGCCCCGGACAGGGCCCGTCCTACGAGCAGTACTTC. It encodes CASSPGQGPSYEQYF.

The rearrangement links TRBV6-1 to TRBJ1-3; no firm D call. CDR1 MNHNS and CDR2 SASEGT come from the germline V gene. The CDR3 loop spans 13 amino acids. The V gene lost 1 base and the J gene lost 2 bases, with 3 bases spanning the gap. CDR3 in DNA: TGTGCCAGCAGTGAAGTGGCTGGAAACACCATATATTTT. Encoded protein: CASSEVAGNTIYF.

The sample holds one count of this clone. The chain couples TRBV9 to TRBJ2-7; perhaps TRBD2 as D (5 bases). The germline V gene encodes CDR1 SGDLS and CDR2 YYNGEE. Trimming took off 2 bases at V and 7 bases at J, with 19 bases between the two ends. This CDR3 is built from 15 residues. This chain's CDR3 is CASSVGLTEAGEQYF. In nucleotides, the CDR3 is TGTGCCAGCAGCGTGGGTTTGACGGAGGCGGGTGAGCAGTACTTC.

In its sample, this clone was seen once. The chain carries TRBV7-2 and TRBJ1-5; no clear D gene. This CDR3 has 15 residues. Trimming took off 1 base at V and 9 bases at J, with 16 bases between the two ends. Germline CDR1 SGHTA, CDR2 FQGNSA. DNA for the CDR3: TGTGCCAGCAGCTTAGGGATCGGAGCTCAATGGCCCCAGCATTTT. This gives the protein CASSLGIGAQWPQHF. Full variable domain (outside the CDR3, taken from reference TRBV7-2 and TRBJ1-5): GAGVSQSPSNKVTEKGKDVELRCDPISGHTALYWYRQSLGQGLEFLIYFQGNSAPDKSGLPSDRFSAERTGGSVSTLTIQRTQQEDSAVYLCASSLGIGAQWPQHFGDGTRLSIL.

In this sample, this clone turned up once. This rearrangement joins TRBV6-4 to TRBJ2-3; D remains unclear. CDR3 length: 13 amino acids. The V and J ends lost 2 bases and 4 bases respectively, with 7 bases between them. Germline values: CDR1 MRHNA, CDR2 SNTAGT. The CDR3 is CASSDRIADTQYF. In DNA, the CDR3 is TGTGCCAGCAGTGACAGGATCGCAGATACGCAGTATTTT.

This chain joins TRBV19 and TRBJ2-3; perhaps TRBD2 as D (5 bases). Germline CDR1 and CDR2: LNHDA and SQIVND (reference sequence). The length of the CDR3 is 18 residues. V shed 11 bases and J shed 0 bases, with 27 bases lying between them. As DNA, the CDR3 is TGTGCCGTTTCCCATCCGGACTCGAGTACCCTTAGCACAGATACGCAGTATTTT. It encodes CAVSHPDSSTLSTDTQYF. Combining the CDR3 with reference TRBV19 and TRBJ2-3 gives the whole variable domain DGGITQSPKYLFRKEGQNVTLSCEQNLNHDAMYWYRQDPGQGLRLIYYSQIVNDFQKGDIAEGYSVSREKKESFPLTVTSAQKNPTAFYLCAVSHPDSSTLSTDTQYFGPGTRLTVL.